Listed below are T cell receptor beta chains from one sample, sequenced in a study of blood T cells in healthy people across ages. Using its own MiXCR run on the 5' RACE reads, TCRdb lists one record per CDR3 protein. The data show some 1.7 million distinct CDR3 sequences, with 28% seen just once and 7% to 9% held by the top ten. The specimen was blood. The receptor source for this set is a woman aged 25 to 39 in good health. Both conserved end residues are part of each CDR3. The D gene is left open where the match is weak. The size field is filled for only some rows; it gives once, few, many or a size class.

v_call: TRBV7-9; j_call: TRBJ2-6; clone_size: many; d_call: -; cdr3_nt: TGTGCCAGCAGCAAAGTGTACAGGGAAATAAAATCTGGGGCCAACGTCCTGACTTTC; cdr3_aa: CASSKVYREIKSGANVLTF
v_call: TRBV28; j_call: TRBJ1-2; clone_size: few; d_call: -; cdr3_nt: TGTGCCAGCAGTATCCGGGCTCTAGGGGGCTACACCTTC; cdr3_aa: CASSIRALGGYTF
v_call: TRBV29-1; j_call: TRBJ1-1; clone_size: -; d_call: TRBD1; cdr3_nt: TGCAGCGTTGTGGGGACAGGGGACAGGAGCACTGAAGCTTTCTTT; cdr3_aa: CSVVGTGDRSTEAFF
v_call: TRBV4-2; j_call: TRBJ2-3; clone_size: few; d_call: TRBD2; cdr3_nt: TGTGCCAGCAGCCAAGAATGGTCATCGACTAGCGGGGGCTCTAGCACAGATACGCAGTATTTT; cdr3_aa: CASSQEWSSTSGGSSTDTQYF
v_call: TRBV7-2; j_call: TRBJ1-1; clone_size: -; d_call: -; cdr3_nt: TGTGCCAGCAGCTTACCCCTCCCAGGGAATGAAGCTTTCTTT; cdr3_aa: CASSLPLPGNEAFF
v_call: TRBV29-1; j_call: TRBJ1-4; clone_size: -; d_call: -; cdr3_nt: TGCAGCGTTGTAGGTGGAACAGGTCGGAATGAAAAACTGTTTTTT; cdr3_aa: CSVVGGTGRNEKLFF
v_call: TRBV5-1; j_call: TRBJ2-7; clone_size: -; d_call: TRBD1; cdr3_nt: TGCGCCGGCAGCTGGCGAGGGACAGGGAGCTCCTACGAGCAGTACTTC; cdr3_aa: CAGSWRGTGSSYEQYF
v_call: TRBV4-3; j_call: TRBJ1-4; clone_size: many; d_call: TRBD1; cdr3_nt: TGCGCCAGCAGCCCCTCCAGGGGGTCTCTTGCAACTAATGAAAAACTGTTTTTT; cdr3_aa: CASSPSRGSLATNEKLFF
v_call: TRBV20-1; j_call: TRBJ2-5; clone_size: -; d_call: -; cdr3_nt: TGCAGTGCTAGAGACCTCCGGACTCCACAAGAGACCCAGTACTTC; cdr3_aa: CSARDLRTPQETQYF
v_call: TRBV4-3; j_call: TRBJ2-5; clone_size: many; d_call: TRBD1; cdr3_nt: TGCGCCAGCAGACTGGACAGGGGGAGCGAGACCCAGTACTTC; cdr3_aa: CASRLDRGSETQYF
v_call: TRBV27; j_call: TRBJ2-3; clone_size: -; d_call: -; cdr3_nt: TGTGCCAGCAGTAAAGGCCTCTTCATCACAGATACGCAGTATTTT; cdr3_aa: CASSKGLFITDTQYF
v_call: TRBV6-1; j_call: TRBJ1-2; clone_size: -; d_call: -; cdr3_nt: TGTGTCAGCAGTTCCGGGGCCTCCGGCTACACCTTC; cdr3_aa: CVSSSGASGYTF
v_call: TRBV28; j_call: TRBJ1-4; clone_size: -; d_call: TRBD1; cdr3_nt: TGTGCCAGCAGTTCTGAACAGGGGCCACGGGAAAAACTGTTTTTT; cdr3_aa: CASSSEQGPREKLFF
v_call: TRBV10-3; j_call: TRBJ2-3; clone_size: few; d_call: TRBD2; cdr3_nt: TGTGCCATCAGTGAGCGGCTAGCGGGGACAGATACGCAGTATTTT; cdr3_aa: CAISERLAGTDTQYF
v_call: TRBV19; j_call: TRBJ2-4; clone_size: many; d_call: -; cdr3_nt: TGTGCCAGTACCCCCAGGGGGGTGAGAAACATTCAGTACTTC; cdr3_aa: CASTPRGVRNIQYF
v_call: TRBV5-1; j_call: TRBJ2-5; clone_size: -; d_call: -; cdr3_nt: TGCGCCAGCAGATACTTCGAGGGGGGTCGAGAGCAGTACTTC; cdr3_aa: CASRYFEGGREQYF
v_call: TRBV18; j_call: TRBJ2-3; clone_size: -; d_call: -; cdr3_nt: TGTGCCAGCTCACCGTCGATGGGGCGTAGAACAGATACGCAGTATTTT; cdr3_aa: CASSPSMGRRTDTQYF
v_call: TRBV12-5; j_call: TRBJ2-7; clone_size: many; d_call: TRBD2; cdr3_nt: TGTGCTAGTGGTTCGGGGGGAATCTACGAGCAGTACTTC; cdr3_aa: CASGSGGIYEQYF
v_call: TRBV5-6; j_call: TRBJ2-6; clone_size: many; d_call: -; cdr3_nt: TGTGCCAGCAGCGAACAGGGCTCTGGGGCCAACGTCCTGACTTTC; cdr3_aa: CASSEQGSGANVLTF
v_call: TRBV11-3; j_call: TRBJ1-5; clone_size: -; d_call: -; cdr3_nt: TGTGCCAGCAGCCCGACCGACCCTCCTGCTGGCAATCAGCCCCAGCATTTT; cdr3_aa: CASSPTDPPAGNQPQHF
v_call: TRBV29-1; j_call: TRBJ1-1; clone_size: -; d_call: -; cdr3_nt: TGCAGCGTTGGAGGGGCAGCCGACCCTGAAGCTTTCTTT; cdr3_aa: CSVGGAADPEAFF
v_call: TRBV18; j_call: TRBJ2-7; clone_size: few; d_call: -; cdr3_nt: TGTGCCAGCTCACCTAAGGGACTGCCCTACGAGCAGTACTTC; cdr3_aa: CASSPKGLPYEQYF
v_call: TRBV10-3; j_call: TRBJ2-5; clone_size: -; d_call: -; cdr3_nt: TGTGCCACAAATGCAGGAAACCAAGAGACCCAGTACTTC; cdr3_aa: CATNAGNQETQYF
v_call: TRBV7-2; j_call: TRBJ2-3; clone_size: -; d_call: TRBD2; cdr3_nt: TGTGCCACGGGAGCGGGGGAACTCACAGATACGCAGTATTTT; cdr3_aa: CATGAGELTDTQYF
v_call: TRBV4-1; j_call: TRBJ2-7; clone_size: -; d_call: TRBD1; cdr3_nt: TGCGCCAGCAGCCAAGGACAGGGGGCGGATTACGAGCAGTACTTC; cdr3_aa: CASSQGQGADYEQYF
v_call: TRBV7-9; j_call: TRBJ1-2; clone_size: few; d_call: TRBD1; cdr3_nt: TGTGCCAGCAGCCGCACACAGGGGGACGGAGGCTACACCTTC; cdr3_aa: CASSRTQGDGGYTF
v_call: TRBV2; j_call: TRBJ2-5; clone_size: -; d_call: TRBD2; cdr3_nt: TGTGCCAGCAGCTCCCCGGGGGGAAGAGGAGAGACCCAGTACTTC; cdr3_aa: CASSSPGGRGETQYF
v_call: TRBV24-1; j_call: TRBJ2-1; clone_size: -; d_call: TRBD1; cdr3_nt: TGTGCCACCAGTGATTGGACAGGGTCCGGCGATGAGCTGTTCTTC; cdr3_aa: CATSDWTGSGDELFF
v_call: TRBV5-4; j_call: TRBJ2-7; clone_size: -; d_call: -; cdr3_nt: TGTGCCAGCAGCTTGGGGTCGGAGAACGAGCAGTACTTC; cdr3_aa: CASSLGSENEQYF
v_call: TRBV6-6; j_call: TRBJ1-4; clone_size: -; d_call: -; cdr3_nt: TGTGCCAGCAGGCAGGGGCCAGGTGCCTCGGAAAAACTGTTTTTT; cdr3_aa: CASRQGPGASEKLFF
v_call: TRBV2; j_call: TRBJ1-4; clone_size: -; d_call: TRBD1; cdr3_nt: TGTGTCAGCGGAAATCTCGGACAGGGGGCAAAACTGTTTTTT; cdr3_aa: CVSGNLGQGAKLFF
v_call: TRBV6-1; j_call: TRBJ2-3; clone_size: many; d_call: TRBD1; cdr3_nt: TGTGCCAGCAGGGACAGGGCCGGTCTGGCAGATACGCAGTATTTT; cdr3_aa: CASRDRAGLADTQYF
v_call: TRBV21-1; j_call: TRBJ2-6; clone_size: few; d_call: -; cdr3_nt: TGTGCCAGCAGCAACTCTAAACCCAACTCTGGGGCCAACGTCCTGACTTTC; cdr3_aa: CASSNSKPNSGANVLTF
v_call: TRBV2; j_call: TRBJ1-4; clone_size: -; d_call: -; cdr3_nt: TGTGCCAGCAGTGTCCAGATTGAAAAACTGTTTTTT; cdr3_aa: CASSVQIEKLFF
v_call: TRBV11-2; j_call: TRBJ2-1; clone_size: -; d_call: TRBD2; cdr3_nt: TGTGCCAGCAGCTTAGACGGAGCGGGAGGCAGTCAGTTCTTC; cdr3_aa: CASSLDGAGGSQFF
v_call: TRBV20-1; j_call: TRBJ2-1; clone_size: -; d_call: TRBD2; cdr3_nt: TGCAGTGCTAGACAACAGACTAGCGGGGGGCTCTACAATGAGCAGTTCTTC; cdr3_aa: CSARQQTSGGLYNEQFF
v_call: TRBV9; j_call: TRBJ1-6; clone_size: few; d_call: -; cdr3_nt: TGTGCCAGCAGCGGGGGGCCGGGTGGTTCACCCCTCCACTTT; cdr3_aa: CASSGGPGGSPLHF
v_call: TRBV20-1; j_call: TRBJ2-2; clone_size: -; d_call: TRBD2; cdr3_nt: TGCAGTGCAGTTCGGGGGGGAGGCACCGGGGAGCTGTTTTTT; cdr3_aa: CSAVRGGGTGELFF
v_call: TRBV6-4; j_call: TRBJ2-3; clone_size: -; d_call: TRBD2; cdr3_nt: TGTGCCAGCAGTGATAGCGGGGGGTCAGATACGCAGTATTTT; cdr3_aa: CASSDSGGSDTQYF
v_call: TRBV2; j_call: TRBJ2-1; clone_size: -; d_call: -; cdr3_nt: TGTGCCAGCAGCCGGGACCCCCTACTCGGTGAGCAGTTCTTC; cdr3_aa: CASSRDPLLGEQFF
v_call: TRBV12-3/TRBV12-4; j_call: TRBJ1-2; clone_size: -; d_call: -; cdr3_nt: TGTGCCAGCAGTTTTGGGGCCCTTAACTATGGCTACACCTTC; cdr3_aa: CASSFGALNYGYTF
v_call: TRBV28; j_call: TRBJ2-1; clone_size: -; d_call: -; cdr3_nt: TGTGCCAGCCAGGGGGGGACGCCTTACGATGAGCAGTTCTTC; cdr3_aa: CASQGGTPYDEQFF
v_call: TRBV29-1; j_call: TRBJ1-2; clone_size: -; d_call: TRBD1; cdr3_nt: TGCAGCGTTGACGGACAGGGAGGGGGCTACACCTTC; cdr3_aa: CSVDGQGGGYTF
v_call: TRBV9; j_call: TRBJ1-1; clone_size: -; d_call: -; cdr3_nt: TGTGCCAGCAGCGTAGGAGACCTGCGTGAAGCTTTCTTT; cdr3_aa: CASSVGDLREAFF
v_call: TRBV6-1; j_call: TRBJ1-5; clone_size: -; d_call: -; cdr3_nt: TGTGCCAGCAGTGAAATGCGGGCCGGAGGGCAGCCCCAGCATTTT; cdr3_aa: CASSEMRAGGQPQHF
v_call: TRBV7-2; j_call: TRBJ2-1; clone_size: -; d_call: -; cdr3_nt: TGTGCCAGCAGCTCCCAACAGGCCACCTACAATGAGCAGTTCTTC; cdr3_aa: CASSSQQATYNEQFF
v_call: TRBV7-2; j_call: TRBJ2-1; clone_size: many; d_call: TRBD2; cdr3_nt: TGTGCCAGCAGACCGACTAGCGGGGGGGCCTCCAATGAGCAGTTCTTC; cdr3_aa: CASRPTSGGASNEQFF
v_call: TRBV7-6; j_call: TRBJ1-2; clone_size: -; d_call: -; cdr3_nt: TGTGCCAGCAGCTTAAGTCGGCAGGGGTCCTATGGTTACACCTTC; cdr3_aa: CASSLSRQGSYGYTF
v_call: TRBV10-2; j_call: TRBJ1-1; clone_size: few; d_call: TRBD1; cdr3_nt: TGCGCCAGCAGGCCCCGGACAGGGGATGAAGCTTTCTTT; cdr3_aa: CASRPRTGDEAFF
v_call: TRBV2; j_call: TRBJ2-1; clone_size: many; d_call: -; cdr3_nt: TGTGCCAGCAAGAGACTAGACTTAGAGCAGTTCTTC; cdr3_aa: CASKRLDLEQFF
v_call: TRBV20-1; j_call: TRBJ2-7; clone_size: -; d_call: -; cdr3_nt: TGCAGTGCTAGAGATCCGACAATCCCCGGCTCCTACGAGCAGTACTTC; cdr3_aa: CSARDPTIPGSYEQYF